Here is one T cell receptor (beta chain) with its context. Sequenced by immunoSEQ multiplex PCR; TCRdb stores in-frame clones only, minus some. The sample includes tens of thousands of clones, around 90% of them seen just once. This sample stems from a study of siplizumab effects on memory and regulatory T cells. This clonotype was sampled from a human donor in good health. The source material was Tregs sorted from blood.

CDR3 in amino acids: CASSWGGNTGELFF. As DNA, the CDR3 is TGCGCCAGCAGCTGGGGGGGAAACACCGGGGAGCTGTTTTTT. The chain joins TRBV5-1 to TRBJ2-2, with 7 nucleotides matching TRBD2. CDR1 SGHRS and CDR2 YFSETQ come from the germline V gene. Trimming at V came to 3 bases and at J to 2 bases, leaving 1 base not matched to a gene. The length of the CDR3 is 14 residues.